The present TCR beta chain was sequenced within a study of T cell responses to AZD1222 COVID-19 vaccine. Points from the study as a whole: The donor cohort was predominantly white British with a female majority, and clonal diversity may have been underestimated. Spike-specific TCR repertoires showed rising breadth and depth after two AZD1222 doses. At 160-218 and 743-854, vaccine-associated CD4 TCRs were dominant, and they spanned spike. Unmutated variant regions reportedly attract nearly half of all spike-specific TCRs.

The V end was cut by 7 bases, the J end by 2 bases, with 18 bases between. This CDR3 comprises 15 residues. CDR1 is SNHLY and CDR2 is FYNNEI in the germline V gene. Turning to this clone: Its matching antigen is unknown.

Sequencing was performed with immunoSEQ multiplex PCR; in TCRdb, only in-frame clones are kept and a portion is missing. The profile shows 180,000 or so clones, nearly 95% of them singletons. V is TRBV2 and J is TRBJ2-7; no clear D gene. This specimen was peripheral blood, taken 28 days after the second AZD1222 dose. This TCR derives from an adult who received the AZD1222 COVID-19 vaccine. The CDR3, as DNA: TGTGCCAGCACCCCTCTAACAGCCTCTACCTACGAGCAGTACTTC. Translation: CASTPLTASTYEQYF.